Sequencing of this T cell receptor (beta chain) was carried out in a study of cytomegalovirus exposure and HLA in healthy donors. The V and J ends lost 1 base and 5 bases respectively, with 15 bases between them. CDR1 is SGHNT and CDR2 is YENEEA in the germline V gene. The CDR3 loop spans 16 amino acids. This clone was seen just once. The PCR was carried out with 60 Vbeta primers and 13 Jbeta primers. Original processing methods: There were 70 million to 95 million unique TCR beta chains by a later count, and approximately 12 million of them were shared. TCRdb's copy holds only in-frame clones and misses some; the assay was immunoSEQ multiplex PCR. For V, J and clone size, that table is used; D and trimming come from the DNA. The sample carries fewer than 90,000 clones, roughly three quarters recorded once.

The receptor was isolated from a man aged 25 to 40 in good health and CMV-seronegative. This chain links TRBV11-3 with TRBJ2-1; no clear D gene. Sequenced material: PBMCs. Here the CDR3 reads CASSLGRYPQNNEQFF. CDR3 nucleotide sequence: TGTGCCAGCAGCTTAGGGAGATATCCACAAAACAATGAGCAGTTCTTC.